What follows is one T cell receptor beta chain and its context. This clone turned up a few times. This clone's antigen is unknown. No clone much larger than this one lies a single base away; base qualities are absent. Explained via the paper, the time point label denotes: baseline before first vaccination. Samples from vaccinated people were obtained from the UK trials COV001 and COV002, which included a single-blind randomized controlled phase 2/3 trial of AZD1222 (ChAdOx1 nCoV-19) in healthy adults. For TCRbeta chain sequencing, PBMC samples were collected from trial participants at day 0 and at day 28 after the second dose. Unmatched junction bases come to 9, with V trimmed by 1 base and J by 4 bases. CDR1 and CDR2 were assigned from the germline V gene (reference sequence) as SEHNR and FQNEAQ. Spanning cysteine to phenylalanine, the CDR3 consists of 17 amino acids. Only the CDR3 region is kept as DNA, spanning 51 bases read in frame from base 1.

This entry comes from a study of T cell responses to AZD1222 COVID-19 vaccine (dated by TCRdb to 2020 to 2023). In the study overall: AZD1222 recipients whose second dose came at about 4 weeks and those whose second dose came at about 12 weeks were combined into one group, since spike-specific TCR depth and breadth did not differ between the two schedules. Enrollment into the trials was organized by age into subgroups of 18-55, 56-69 and 70-plus years, and those subgroups contained 148, 28 and 57 TCR-sequenced participants, respectively. A total of about 240 trial participants underwent TCR sequencing, of whom about 210 received two doses of AZD1222 and roughly 25 received two doses of the MenACWY control vaccine. What the work shows at the level of the full study, not this receptor alone: A significant rise in spike-specific TCR breadth and depth was observed after two AZD1222 doses relative to day 0 and relative to MenACWY recipients. The 56-69-year group was small, and its depth increase did not reach significance, likely because of low power. Because no samples from the day 14 peak response were available, repertoires could be characterized only after the peak T cell response. Participants were mostly white British and included more females than males, and it was suggested by the authors that clonal diversity may have been underestimated. CD4 TCRs associated with the vaccine covered the entire spike protein, and the dominant responses were in regions 160-218 and 743-854. Only a handful of AZD1222 recipients were SARS-CoV-2 seropositive at baseline, limiting conclusions about previously exposed vaccinees. Epitopes outside the regions mutated in the B.1.351 and B.1.1.7 variants were reportedly recognized by nearly half of the unique spike-specific TCRs.

The CDR3 regions of human TCRbeta chains were analyzed by immunosequencing. On the authors' methods: TCRs in the repertoires were compared against a reference library of SARS-CoV-2-specific TCRs that had been generated with the MIRA antigen-specificity platform. Breadth was defined as the fraction of unique TCRs that were SARS-CoV-2-associated. Depth was defined as the fraction of total T cells that were SARS-CoV-2-associated. Using the MIRA data, each spike-specific TCR was mapped to the spike region that the TCR reacts to and placed in a CD4 or CD8 class. Log10-transformed breadth and depth values were compared by one-way ANOVA with Sidak's multiple comparisons tests. The source is immuneACCESS, and TCRdb retained only in-frame sequences with V and J called. Part of the clones is not carried over; for the studies checked, unresolved V genes explain less than half of this, and the remainder is unexplained. D and trimming were read from the DNA, whereas the V and J calls and clone size are those reported in that table. The sample has about 180,000 clones on record, around 90% of them singletons. Clones ranked in the top ten supply about 0.53% of the sample.

The sequencing used peripheral blood, collected on day 0 of AZD1222 vaccination. The receptor was derived from an adult in good health. The chain employs TRBV7-9 and TRBJ2-5, with 10 bases matching TRBD2. The CDR3 region reads CASSLGGLAGEGETQYF. The DNA sequence is TGTGCCAGCAGCTTAGGGGGCCTAGCGGGAGAAGGAGAGACCCAGTACTTC. Extended through the reference TRBV7-9 and TRBJ2-5 proteins, this CDR3 yields the full variable domain: DTGVSQNPRHKITKRGQNVTFRCDPISEHNRLYWYRQTLGQGPEFLTYFQNEAQLEKSRLLSDRFSAERPKGSFSTLEIQRTEQGDSAMYLCASSLGGLAGEGETQYFGPGTRLLVL.